This T cell receptor beta chain was captured in a study of T cells in Graves' hyperthyroidism and ophthalmopathy. RNA transcripts served as the template for amplifying TCR beta CDR3 regions. During a first-round RT-PCR of the TCR CDR3, the HTBI primer set was used. TCRdb processed the multiplex PCR reads anew with MiXCR; each CDR3 protein has one entry. The data contain roughly 570,000 distinct CDR3 sequences, around 46% of them singletons. Diagnoses were made from clinical symptoms, serum measures (thyroxine and TRAb), thyroid ultrasound and orbital computed tomography. This CDR3 spans 14 amino acids. Germline values: CDR1 SEHNR, CDR2 FQNEAQ (reference sequence). The V gene end was trimmed by 5 bases and the J gene end by 8 bases; junction bases not matched to a gene: 7.

Sequenced material: peripheral blood or thyroid tissue (not recorded which). This TCR was sampled from an adult woman with Graves' disease, either hyperthyroidism or ophthalmopathy (not recorded which). The rearrangement joins TRBV7-9 to TRBJ1-4, with 8 bases matching TRBD1. CDR3 in amino acids: CASSHRDRNEKLFF. DNA for the CDR3: TGTGCCAGCAGCCACCGGGACAGGAACGAAAAACTGTTTTTT. Using reference TRBV7-9 and TRBJ1-4 for the parts outside the CDR3, the full variable domain is DTGVSQNPRHKITKRGQNVTFRCDPISEHNRLYWYRQTLGQGPEFLTYFQNEAQLEKSRLLSDRFSAERPKGSFSTLEIQRTEQGDSAMYLCASSHRDRNEKLFFGSGTQLSVL.